These 4 T cell receptor beta chains came from one sample sequenced in a study of blood T cell repertoires in COVID-19. Produced via immunoSEQ multiplex PCR; TCRdb's table is partial and in-frame only. The data hold about 89,000 clones, with roughly 80% observed a single time. The sequencing sample was made of peripheral blood. All receptors come from a woman aged 80 or over with acute or convalescent COVID-19.

This CDR3 is CASRGASGPYNEQFF. In DNA form, the CDR3 reads TGTGCCAGCAGGGGGGCTAGCGGACCCTACAATGAGCAGTTCTTC. The rearrangement joins TRBV7-9 to TRBJ2-1; D possibly corresponds to TRBD2 (7 bases). Germline values: CDR1 SEHNR, CDR2 FQNEAQ (reference sequence). There are 15 residues in the CDR3. Trimming took off 6 bases at V and 2 bases at J, with 14 bases between the two ends.

This clone was seen just once. The gene calls are TRBV5-1 and TRBJ2-2; 11 nucleotides agree with TRBD1. CDR3 length: 15 amino acids. The V gene's germline CDR1 is SGHRS and CDR2 YFSETQ. With V trimmed by 4 bases and J by 7 bases, 6 bases remained unmatched. The CDR3 DNA reads as TGCGCCAGCAGCCCCGGACAGGGGGCAGGCGGGGAGCTGTTTTTT. Residues: CASSPGQGAGGELFF.

The chain employs TRBV25-1 and TRBJ2-2; the match to TRBD2 covers 12 bases. The V gene end was trimmed by 8 bases and the J gene end by 9 bases; junction bases not matched to a gene: 10. Looked up from germline, CDR1 is MGHDK and CDR2 is SYGVNS. CDR3 length: 15 amino acids. CDR3 residues: CASGKGLAGTRELFF. Written as DNA, the CDR3 is TGTGCCAGCGGAAAGGGACTAGCGGGTACCCGGGAGCTGTTTTTT.

This chain joins TRBV5-5 and TRBJ2-3; 9 bases align to TRBD2. CDR1 and CDR2 from the germline V gene are SGHKS and YYEKEE (reference sequence). This CDR3 has 16 amino acids. With V trimmed by 2 bases and J by 6 bases, 10 bases remained unmatched. The CDR3 nucleotides are TGTGCCAGCAGCTTAGTGATAGCGGGAGTAAGGGATACGCAGTATTTT. This codes for CASSLVIAGVRDTQYF.